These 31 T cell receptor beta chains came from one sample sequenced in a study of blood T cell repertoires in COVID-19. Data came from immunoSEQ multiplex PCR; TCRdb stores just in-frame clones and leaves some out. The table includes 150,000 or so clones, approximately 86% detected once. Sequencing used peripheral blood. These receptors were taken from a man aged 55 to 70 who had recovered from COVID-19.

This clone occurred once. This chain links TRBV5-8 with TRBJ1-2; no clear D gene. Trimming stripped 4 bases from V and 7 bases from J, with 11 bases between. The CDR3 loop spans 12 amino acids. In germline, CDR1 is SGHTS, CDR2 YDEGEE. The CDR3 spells CASSPAYAGYTF. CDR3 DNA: TGTGCCAGCAGCCCCGCCTATGCTGGCTACACCTTC.

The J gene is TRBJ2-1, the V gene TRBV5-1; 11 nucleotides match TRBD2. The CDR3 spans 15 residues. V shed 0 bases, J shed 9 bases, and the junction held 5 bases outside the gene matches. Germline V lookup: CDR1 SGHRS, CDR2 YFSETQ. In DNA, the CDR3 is TGCGCCAGCAGCTTGGAACTAGCGGGGGACTCTGAGCAGTTCTTC. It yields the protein CASSLELAGDSEQFF.

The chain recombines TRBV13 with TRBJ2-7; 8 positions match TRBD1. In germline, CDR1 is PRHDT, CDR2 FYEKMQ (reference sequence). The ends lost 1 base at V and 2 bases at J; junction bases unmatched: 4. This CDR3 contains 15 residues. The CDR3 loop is CASSLAATGAYEQYF. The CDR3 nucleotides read TGTGCCAGCAGCTTAGCCGCGACAGGGGCCTACGAGCAGTACTTC.

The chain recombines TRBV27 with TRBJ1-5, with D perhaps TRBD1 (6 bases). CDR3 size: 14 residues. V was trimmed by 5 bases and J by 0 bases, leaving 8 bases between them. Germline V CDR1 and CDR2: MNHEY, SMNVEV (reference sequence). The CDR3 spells CASSEGHSNQPQHF. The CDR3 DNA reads TGTGCCAGCAGTGAGGGACATAGCAATCAGCCCCAGCATTTT.

CDR3 loop: CASSFFVAGDGEQYF. CDR3 in DNA: TGTGCCAGCAGCTTTTTCGTGGCAGGGGATGGCGAGCAGTACTTC. This chain joins TRBV7-2 and TRBJ2-7; tentative D call: TRBD1 (6 bases). This CDR3 contains 15 residues. The germline V and J ends were trimmed by 3 bases and 6 bases, with 18 bases remaining between them. Looked up from germline, CDR1 is SGHTA and CDR2 is FQGNSA.

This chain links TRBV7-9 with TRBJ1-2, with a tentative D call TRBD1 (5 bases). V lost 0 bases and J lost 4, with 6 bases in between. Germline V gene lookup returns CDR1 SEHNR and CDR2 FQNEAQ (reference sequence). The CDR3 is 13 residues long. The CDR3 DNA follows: TGTGCCAGCAGCTTAGCAGGGGCCTATGGCTACACCTTC. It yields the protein CASSLAGAYGYTF.

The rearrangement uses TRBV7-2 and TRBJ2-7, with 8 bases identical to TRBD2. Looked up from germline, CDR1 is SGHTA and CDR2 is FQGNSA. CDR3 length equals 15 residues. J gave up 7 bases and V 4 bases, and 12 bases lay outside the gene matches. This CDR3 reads CASSSPRGGGWEQYF. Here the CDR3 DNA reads TGTGCCAGCAGCTCCCCAAGAGGCGGGGGGTGGGAGCAGTACTTC.

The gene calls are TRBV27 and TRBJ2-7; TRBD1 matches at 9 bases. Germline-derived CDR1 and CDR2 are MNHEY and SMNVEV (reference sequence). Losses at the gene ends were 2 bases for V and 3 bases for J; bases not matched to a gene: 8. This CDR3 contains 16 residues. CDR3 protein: CASSLGAGTGNYEQYF. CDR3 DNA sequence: TGTGCCAGCAGTTTAGGTGCCGGGACAGGGAACTACGAGCAGTACTTC.

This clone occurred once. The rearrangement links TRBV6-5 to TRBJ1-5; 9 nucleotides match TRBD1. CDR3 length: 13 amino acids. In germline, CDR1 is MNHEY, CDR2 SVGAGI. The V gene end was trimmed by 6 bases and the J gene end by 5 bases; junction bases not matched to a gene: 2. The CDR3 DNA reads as TGTGCCAGCAGCCGGACAGGGGATCAGCCCCAGCATTTT. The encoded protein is CASSRTGDQPQHF.

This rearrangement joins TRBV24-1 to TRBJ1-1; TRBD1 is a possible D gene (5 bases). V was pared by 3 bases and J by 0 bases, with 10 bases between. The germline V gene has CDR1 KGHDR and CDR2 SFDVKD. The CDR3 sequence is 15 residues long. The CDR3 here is CATSDHSGVNTEAFF. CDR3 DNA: TGTGCCACCAGTGATCACTCGGGGGTGAACACTGAAGCTTTCTTT.

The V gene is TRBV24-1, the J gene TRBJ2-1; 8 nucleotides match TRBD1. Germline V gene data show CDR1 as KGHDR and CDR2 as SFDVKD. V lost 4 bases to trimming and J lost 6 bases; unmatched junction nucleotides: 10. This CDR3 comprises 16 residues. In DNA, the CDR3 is TGTGCCACCAGTGACAATGACAGGGGAGAGCGCAATGAGCAGTTCTTC. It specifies CATSDNDRGERNEQFF.

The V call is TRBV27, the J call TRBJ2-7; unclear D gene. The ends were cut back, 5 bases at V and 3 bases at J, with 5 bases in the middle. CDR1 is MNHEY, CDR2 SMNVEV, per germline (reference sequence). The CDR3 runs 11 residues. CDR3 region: CASSPYYEQYF. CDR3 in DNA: TGTGCCAGCAGTCCCTACTACGAGCAGTACTTC.

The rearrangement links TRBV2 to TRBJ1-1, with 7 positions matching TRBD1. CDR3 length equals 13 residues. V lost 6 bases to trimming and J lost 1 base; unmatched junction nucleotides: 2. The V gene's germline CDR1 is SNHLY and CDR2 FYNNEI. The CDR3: CASRGQTNTEAFF. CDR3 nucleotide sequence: TGTGCCAGCAGGGGACAGACGAACACTGAAGCTTTCTTT.

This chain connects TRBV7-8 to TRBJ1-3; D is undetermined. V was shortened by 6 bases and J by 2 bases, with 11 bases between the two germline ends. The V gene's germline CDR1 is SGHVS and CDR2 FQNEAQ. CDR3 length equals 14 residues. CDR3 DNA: TGTGCCAGCAGTAATACTATCACTGGAAACACCATATATTTT. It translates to CASSNTITGNTIYF.

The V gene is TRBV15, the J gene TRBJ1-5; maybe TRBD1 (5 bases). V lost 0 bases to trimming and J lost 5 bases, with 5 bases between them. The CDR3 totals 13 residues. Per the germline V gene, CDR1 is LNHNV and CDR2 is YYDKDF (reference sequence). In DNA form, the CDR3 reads TGTGCCACCAGCAGAGAAGGGGATCAGCCCCAGCATTTT. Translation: CATSREGDQPQHF. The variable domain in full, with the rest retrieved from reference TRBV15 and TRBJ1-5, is DAMVIQNPRYQVTQFGKPVTLSCSQTLNHNVMYWYQQKSSQAPKLLFHYYDKDFNNEADTPDNFQSRRPNTSFCFLDIRSPGLGDTAMYLCATSREGDQPQHFGDGTRLSIL.

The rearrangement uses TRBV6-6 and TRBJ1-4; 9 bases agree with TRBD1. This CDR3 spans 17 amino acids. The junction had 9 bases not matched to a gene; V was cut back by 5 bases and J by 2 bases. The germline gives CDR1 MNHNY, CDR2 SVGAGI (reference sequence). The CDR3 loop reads CASSRDRVEGTNEKLFF. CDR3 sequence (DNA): TGTGCCAGCAGTCGGGACAGGGTGGAAGGGACTAATGAAAAACTGTTTTTT.

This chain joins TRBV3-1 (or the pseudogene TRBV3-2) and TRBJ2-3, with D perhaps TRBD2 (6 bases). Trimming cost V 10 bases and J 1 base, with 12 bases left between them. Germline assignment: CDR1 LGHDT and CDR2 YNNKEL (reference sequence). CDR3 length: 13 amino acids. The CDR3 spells CAIGLLGTDTQYF. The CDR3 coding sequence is TGTGCCATCGGACTATTGGGCACAGATACGCAGTATTTT.

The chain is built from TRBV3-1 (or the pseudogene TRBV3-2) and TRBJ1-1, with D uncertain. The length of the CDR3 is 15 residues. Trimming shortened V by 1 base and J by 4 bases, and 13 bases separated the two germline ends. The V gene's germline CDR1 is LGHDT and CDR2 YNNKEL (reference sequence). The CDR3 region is CASSQVPGLFTEAFF. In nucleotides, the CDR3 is TGTGCCAGCAGCCAAGTCCCCGGGTTATTCACTGAAGCTTTCTTT.

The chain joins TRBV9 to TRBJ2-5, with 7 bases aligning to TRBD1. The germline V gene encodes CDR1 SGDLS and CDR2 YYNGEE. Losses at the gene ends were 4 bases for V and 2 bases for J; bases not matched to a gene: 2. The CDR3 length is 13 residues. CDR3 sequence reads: CASSRTGQETQYF. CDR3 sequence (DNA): TGTGCCAGCAGCCGGACAGGTCAAGAGACCCAGTACTTC.

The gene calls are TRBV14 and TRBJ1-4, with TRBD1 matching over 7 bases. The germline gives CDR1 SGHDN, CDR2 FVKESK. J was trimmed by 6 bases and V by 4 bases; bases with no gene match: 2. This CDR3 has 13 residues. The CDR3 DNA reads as TGTGCCAGCAGCCGGGACAGCTATGAAAAACTGTTTTTT. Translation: CASSRDSYEKLFF.

CDR3 in DNA: TGTGCCAGCAGCCAAGAGACAGCCCAAGAGACCCAGTACTTC. This sequence encodes CASSQETAQETQYF. The chain is built from TRBV3-1 (or the pseudogene TRBV3-2) and TRBJ2-5; D possibly corresponds to TRBD1 (5 bases). The CDR3 totals 14 residues. V gave up 0 bases and J gave up 1 base, with 6 bases separating them. Germline CDR1 is LGHDT and CDR2 is YNNKEL (reference sequence).

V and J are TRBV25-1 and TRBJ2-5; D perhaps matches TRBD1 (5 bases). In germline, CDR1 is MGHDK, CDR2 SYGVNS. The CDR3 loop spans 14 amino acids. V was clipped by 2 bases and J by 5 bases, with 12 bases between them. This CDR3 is CASSEPGSRETQYF. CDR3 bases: TGTGCCAGCAGTGAACCAGGGTCACGGGAGACCCAGTACTTC.

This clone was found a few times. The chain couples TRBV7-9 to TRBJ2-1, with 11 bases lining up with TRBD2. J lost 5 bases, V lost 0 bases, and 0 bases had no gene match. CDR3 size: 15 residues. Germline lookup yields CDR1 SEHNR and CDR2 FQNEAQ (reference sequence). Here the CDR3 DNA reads TGTGCCAGCAGCTTAGCTAGCGGGGGGGACAATGAGCAGTTCTTC. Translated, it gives CASSLASGGDNEQFF. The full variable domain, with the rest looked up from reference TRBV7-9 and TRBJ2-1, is DTGVSQNPRHKITKRGQNVTFRCDPISEHNRLYWYRQTLGQGPEFLTYFQNEAQLEKSRLLSDRFSAERPKGSFSTLEIQRTEQGDSAMYLCASSLASGGDNEQFFGPGTRLTVL.

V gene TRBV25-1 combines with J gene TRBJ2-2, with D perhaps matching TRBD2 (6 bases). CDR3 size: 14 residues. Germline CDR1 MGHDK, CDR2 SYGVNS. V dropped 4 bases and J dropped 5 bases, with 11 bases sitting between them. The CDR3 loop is CASSGGASTGELFF. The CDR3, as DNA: TGTGCCAGCAGTGGCGGGGCCTCGACCGGGGAGCTGTTTTTT. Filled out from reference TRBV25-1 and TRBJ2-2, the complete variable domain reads EADIYQTPRYLVIGTGKKITLECSQTMGHDKMYWYQQDPGMELHLIHYSYGVNSTEKGDLSSESTVSRIRTEHFPLTLESARPSHTSQYLCASSGGASTGELFFGEGSRLTVL.

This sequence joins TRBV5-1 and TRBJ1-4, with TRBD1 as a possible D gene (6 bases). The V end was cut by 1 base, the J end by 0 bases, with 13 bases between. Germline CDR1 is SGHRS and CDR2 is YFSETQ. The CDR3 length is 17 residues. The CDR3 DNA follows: TGCGCCAGCAGCTTGAGAGGACAGATTTCAACTAATGAAAAACTGTTTTTT. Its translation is CASSLRGQISTNEKLFF.

The CDR3 loop reads CASSTERNYGYTF. The CDR3 DNA reads TGTGCCAGCAGCACAGAGAGAAACTATGGCTACACCTTC. J is TRBJ1-2 and V is TRBV12-3 or TRBV12-4; D unclear. CDR3 length equals 13 residues. V dropped 6 bases and J dropped 2 bases, with 10 bases sitting between them.

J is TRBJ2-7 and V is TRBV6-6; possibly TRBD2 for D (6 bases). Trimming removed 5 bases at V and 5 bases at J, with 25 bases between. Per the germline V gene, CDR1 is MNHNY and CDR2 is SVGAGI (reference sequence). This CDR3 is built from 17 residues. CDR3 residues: CASSPALGLLEGNEQYF. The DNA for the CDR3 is TGTGCCAGCAGTCCTGCCCTGGGACTCCTGGAGGGGAACGAGCAGTACTTC.

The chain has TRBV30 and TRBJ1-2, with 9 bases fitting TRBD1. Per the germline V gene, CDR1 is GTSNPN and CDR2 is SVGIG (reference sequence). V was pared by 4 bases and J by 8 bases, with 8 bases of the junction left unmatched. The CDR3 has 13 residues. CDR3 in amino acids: CAWTITGGKGYTF. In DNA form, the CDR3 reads TGTGCCTGGACCATTACAGGGGGCAAGGGCTACACCTTC.

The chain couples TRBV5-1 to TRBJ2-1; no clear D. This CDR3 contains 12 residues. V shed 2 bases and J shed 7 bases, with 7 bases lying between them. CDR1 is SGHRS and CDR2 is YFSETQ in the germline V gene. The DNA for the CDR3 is TGCGCCAGCAGCTTAAATTTAAATGAGCAGTTCTTC. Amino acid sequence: CASSLNLNEQFF.

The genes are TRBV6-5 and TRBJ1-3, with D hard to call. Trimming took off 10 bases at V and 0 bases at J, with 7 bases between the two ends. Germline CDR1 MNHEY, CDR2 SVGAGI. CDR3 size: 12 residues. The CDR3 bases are TGTGCCACCCTTTCCTCTGGAAACACCATATATTTT. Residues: CATLSSGNTIYF.

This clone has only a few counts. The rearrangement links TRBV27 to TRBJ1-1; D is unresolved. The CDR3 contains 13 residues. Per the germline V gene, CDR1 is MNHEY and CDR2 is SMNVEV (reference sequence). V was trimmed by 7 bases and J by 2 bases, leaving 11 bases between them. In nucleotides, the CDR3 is TGTGCCAGCACAAACTTCATAAACACTGAAGCTTTCTTT. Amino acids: CASTNFINTEAFF.